The T cell receptor (beta chain) described here comes from a study of T cells in localized non-small cell lung cancer. V was pared by 4 bases and J by 10 bases, with 24 bases between. This CDR3 is built from 16 residues. The germline V gene encodes CDR1 SGHRS and CDR2 YFSETQ. Study conclusions and caveats: Out of the top 100 tumor clones, a median about 50 were seen in adjacent lung. Heterogeneity stays possible, as sequencing covered only one tumor region. Density of T cells in blood, when higher, went with longer overall survival. Highest T cell clonality was seen in uninvolved adjacent lung, surpassing that measured in tumor.

The table came from immunoSEQ multiplex PCR; TCRdb's copy has only in-frame clones and leaves some out. Here the sample spans 30,000 to 35,000 clones, roughly nine tenths being singletons. Worth noting for this clone: Its target is not known.

This rearrangement joins TRBV5-1 to TRBJ1-3, with D possibly being TRBD1 (5 bases). The sequencing here drew on peripheral blood, taken before any cancer treatment. The receptor's source is a female donor of 60 years or more with stage I lung adenocarcinoma. CDR3: CASSMGGATDSGTIYF. Here the CDR3 DNA reads TGCGCCAGCAGCATGGGGGGAGCGACAGATTCTGGAACCATATATTTT. The full variable domain, in which reference TRBV5-1 and TRBJ1-3 provide the parts outside the CDR3, is KAGVTQTPRYLIKTRGQQVTLSCSPISGHRSVSWYQQTPGQGLQFLFEYFSETQRNKGNFPGRFSGRQFSNSRSEMNVSTLELGDSALYLCASSMGGATDSGTIYFGEGSWLTVV.